Listed below are T cell receptor beta chains from one sample, sequenced in a study of blood T cell repertoires in COVID-19. Sequenced by immunoSEQ multiplex PCR; TCRdb stores in-frame clones only, minus some. The data show fewer than 450,000 clones, 85% to 90% seen once. The sequenced sample was peripheral blood. The receptors were gathered from a woman aged 70 to 79 with COVID-19, enrolled during active disease. Both conserved end residues are part of each CDR3. D genes are given only for firm matches. The size entry is marked missing in some rows and otherwise reads once, few, many or a size class.

TRBV6-5,-,-,TRBJ1-2,TGTGCCAGCAGCCCACCGGGGGTCTATGGCTACACCTTC,CASSPPGVYGYTF
TRBV19,-,-,TRBJ1-5,TGTGCCAGTAGTAAAGCGTCGGGGAGGGGTAGTCTTCAGCCCCAGCATTTT,CASSKASGRGSLQPQHF
TRBV19,-,-,TRBJ1-1,TGTGCCAGTAGGAAGGGGAACCCTCCCTTGAACACTGAAGCTTTCTTT,CASRKGNPPLNTEAFF
TRBV28,-,-,TRBJ2-2,TGTGCCAGCAGACCTATCCGACAGGGACTCTTAGTGAACACCGGGGAGCTGTTTTTT,CASRPIRQGLLVNTGELFF
TRBV5-8,-,-,TRBJ1-5,TGTGCCAGCAGCTTGGACAGAAATAATCAGCCCCAGCATTTT,CASSLDRNNQPQHF
TRBV5-4,TRBD2,-,TRBJ2-3,TGTGCCAGCAGCGGCCAATGGGGGGGGAGCACAGATACGCAGTATTTT,CASSGQWGGSTDTQYF
TRBV9,TRBD1,-,TRBJ1-2,TGTGCCAGCAGCGTAGGAAGGGGGCAGGACTATGGCTACACCTTC,CASSVGRGQDYGYTF
TRBV10-1,TRBD2,-,TRBJ2-1,TGCGCCAGCAGTGACCGGGGGGGGAACAATGAGCAGTTCTTC,CASSDRGGNNEQFF
TRBV2,-,-,TRBJ1-1,TGTGCCAGCAGTGGGCGGGAGTCTGAAGCTTTCTTT,CASSGRESEAFF
TRBV2,TRBD2,-,TRBJ2-5,TGTGCCAGCAGTGAGCTAGCGGGGGAGGGGCAAGGGACCCAGTACTTC,CASSELAGEGQGTQYF
TRBV9,TRBD2,-,TRBJ2-1,TGTGCCAGCAGCGGACCAGCGGGGGGCCTTTACAATGAGCAGTTCTTC,CASSGPAGGLYNEQFF
TRBV5-1,TRBD1,-,TRBJ2-7,TGCGCCAGCAGCTTCGACAGGGACGAGCAGTACTTC,CASSFDRDEQYF
TRBV6-2/TRBV6-3,TRBD1,-,TRBJ1-1,TGTGCCAGCAGTGGAACGACAGGGGCCCATGGAGCTTTCTTT,CASSGTTGAHGAFF
TRBV27,-,once,TRBJ1-2,TGTGCCAGCAGGAGGGCGCGGGGGACCTCCTATGGCTACACCTTC,CASRRARGTSYGYTF
TRBV27,-,once,TRBJ1-2,TGTGCCACACGTGGAACCCGACAGGCGGCGCTTGGCTACACCTTC,CATRGTRQAALGYTF
TRBV27,TRBD1,-,TRBJ1-1,TGTGCCAGCAGTCCGCGGACAGGGGGTGAAGCTTTCTTT,CASSPRTGGEAFF
TRBV4-3,TRBD2,-,TRBJ2-4,TGCGCCAGCAGCCAAGGGACTAGCGGGGCCAAAAACATTCAGTACTTC,CASSQGTSGAKNIQYF
TRBV12-3/TRBV12-4,-,-,TRBJ2-7,TGTGCCAGCGGTACAGAATACGAGCAGTACTTC,CASGTEYEQYF
TRBV19,-,once,TRBJ1-1,TGTGCCAGTAGTAACAGGGCGAACACTGAAGCTTTCTTT,CASSNRANTEAFF